The 20 T cell receptor beta chains below all came from one sample that was sequenced in a study of shared clonotypes between healthy human individuals. Sequenced by immunoSEQ multiplex PCR; TCRdb stores in-frame clones only, minus some. Of about 2 million clones in the sample, about 95% are singletons; the top ten hold about 1.1%. It was CD45RO-negative cells, positively selected for CCR7, that made up naive CD8 cells, with terminally differentiated effector memory CD45RA+ cells excluded. Sequenced material: naive CD8+ T cells sorted from blood. Every receptor here comes from a man aged 18 to 29 in good health.

A remark on this clone: This CDR3 is also generated by other DNA sequences in the sample. The chain's CDR3 is CASSLTGGAYEQYF. CDR3 in DNA: TGCGCCAGCAGCTTAACGGGGGGCGCGTACGAGCAGTACTTC. The V call is TRBV5-1, the J call TRBJ2-7, with D perhaps TRBD2 (7 bases). This CDR3 contains 14 residues. Deletions cut 2 bases from V and 4 bases from J, with 13 bases between. CDR1 and CDR2 from the germline V gene are SGHRS and YFSETQ.

The count of this clone is one. V is TRBV6-1 and J is TRBJ1-6; D gene ambiguous. This CDR3 contains 9 residues. V lost 7 bases and J lost 11, with 3 bases in between. The germline V gene encodes CDR1 MNHNS and CDR2 SASEGT. CDR3 amino acids: CASTPPLHF. DNA for the CDR3: TGTGCCAGCACCCCACCCCTCCACTTT.

The gene calls are TRBV5-6 and TRBJ2-7; possibly TRBD1 for D (6 bases). V gave up 0 bases and J gave up 3 bases, with 10 bases separating them. This CDR3 is 14 amino acids long. Per the germline V gene, CDR1 is SGHDT and CDR2 is YYEEEE. DNA of the CDR3: TGTGCCAGCAGCTTGGAGACAGGCGGCTACGAGCAGTACTTC. It codes for CASSLETGGYEQYF. Combining the CDR3 with reference TRBV5-6 and TRBJ2-7 gives the whole variable domain DAGVTQSPTHLIKTRGQQVTLRCSPKSGHDTVSWYQQALGQGPQFIFQYYEEEERQRGNFPDRFSGHQFPNYSSELNVNALLLGDSALYLCASSLETGGYEQYFGPGTRLTVT.

This clone was detected once. This chain uses TRBV2 with TRBJ2-1; 8 nucleotides align to TRBD2. J gave up 8 bases and V 11 bases, and 14 bases lay outside the gene matches. CDR1 and CDR2 from the germline V gene are SNHLY and FYNNEI. The CDR3 covers 14 residues. The CDR3 loop reads CALLAGGRPDEQFF. In nucleotides, the CDR3 is TGTGCCCTATTGGCGGGGGGTCGCCCCGATGAGCAGTTCTTC.

The chain employs TRBV7-8 and TRBJ2-1; 8 nucleotides align to TRBD1. There are 17 residues in the CDR3. J gave up 8 bases and V 4 bases, and 16 bases lay outside the gene matches. CDR1 is SGHVS and CDR2 is FQNEAQ in the germline V gene. CDR3 in amino acids: CASSSLARGLLSDEQFF. The CDR3 nucleotides are TGTGCCAGCAGCTCTTTGGCCAGGGGGCTCCTAAGCGATGAGCAGTTCTTC.

The V and J genes are TRBV4-1 and TRBJ2-1; 9 bases agree with TRBD2. The V and J ends lost 5 bases and 2 bases, in that order; junction bases with no gene match: 1. This CDR3 comprises 14 residues. Looked up from germline, CDR1 is MGHRA and CDR2 is YSYEKL. The CDR3 sequence is CASSVAGAYNEQFF. The DNA for the CDR3 is TGCGCCAGCAGCGTAGCGGGAGCCTACAATGAGCAGTTCTTC.

This clone showed up just once. The chain links TRBV9 to TRBJ2-2; D call uncertain. The germline V gene has CDR1 SGDLS and CDR2 YYNGEE. This CDR3 is built from 13 residues. Trimming took 4 bases from V and 0 from J, leaving 4 bases between them. As DNA, the CDR3 is TGTGCCAGCAGCAACACGAACACCGGGGAGCTGTTTTTT. Protein product: CASSNTNTGELFF.

The chain carries TRBV28 and TRBJ2-7; TRBD1 matches at 7 bases. The CDR3 extends over 14 amino acids. Germline assignment: CDR1 MDHEN and CDR2 SYDVKM. J was trimmed by 4 bases and V by 7 bases; bases with no gene match: 10. CDR3 amino acids: CASKYRGGRYEQYF. CDR3 coding DNA: TGTGCCAGCAAGTACAGGGGCGGCCGATACGAGCAGTACTTC.

CDR3 amino acids: CASSLPPASLRGSQYF. CDR3 DNA sequence: TGCGCCAGCAGTCTCCCTCCGGCTTCCCTGAGAGGATCGCAGTATTTT. V is TRBV23-1 and J is TRBJ2-3; D uncertain. TRBV23-1 is noted as an ORF with a role that remains uncertain. The germline V and J ends were trimmed by 4 bases and 10 bases, with 24 bases remaining between them. The CDR3 is 16 amino acids.

The V and J genes are TRBV27 and TRBJ2-2; the D is unclear. Per the germline V gene, CDR1 is MNHEY and CDR2 is SMNVEV (reference sequence). The CDR3 consists of 20 residues. Trimming removed 0 bases at V and 2 bases at J, with 22 bases between. CDR3 bases: TGTGCCAGCAGTTTATCCCCCGGTGTACGGCGAGATTTAAACACCGGGGAGCTGTTTTTT. Translated, it gives CASSLSPGVRRDLNTGELFF.

The V and J genes are TRBV9 and TRBJ1-1; D gene ambiguous. The CDR3 loop spans 13 amino acids. V lost 0 bases and J lost 4, with 7 bases in between. CDR1 and CDR2 (germline): SGDLS, YYNGEE. This CDR3 is CASSVAWSTEAFF. The CDR3 nucleotides read TGTGCCAGCAGCGTAGCGTGGAGCACTGAAGCTTTCTTT. Supplemented by reference TRBV9 and TRBJ1-1, the full variable domain reads DSGVTQTPKHLITATGQRVTLRCSPRSGDLSVYWYQQSLDQGLQFLIQYYNGEERAKGNILERFSAQQFPDLHSELNLSSLELGDSALYFCASSVAWSTEAFFGQGTRLTVV.

CDR3 protein: CASSLDPGLAGNTGELFF. The CDR3 DNA is TGTGCCAGCAGCTTAGACCCGGGACTAGCGGGGAACACCGGGGAGCTGTTTTTT. The chain is built from TRBV7-6 and TRBJ2-2; 12 bases map to TRBD2. With V trimmed by 1 base and J by 1 base, 4 bases remained unmatched. Germline V gene lookup returns CDR1 SGHVS and CDR2 FNYEAQ. This CDR3 has 18 amino acids.

The chain links TRBV4-3 to TRBJ2-5; no firm D call. Germline V gives CDR1 LGHNA, CDR2 YSLEER. Trimming took 2 bases from V and 0 from J, leaving 10 bases between them. The CDR3 length is 15 residues. CDR3 sequence (DNA): TGCGCCAGCAGCCAACTCCTCTGGGACCAAGAGACCCAGTACTTC. Its translation: CASSQLLWDQETQYF.

The chain carries TRBV7-9 and TRBJ2-1; D is uncertain. CDR1 is SEHNR, CDR2 FQNEAQ, per germline (reference sequence). The CDR3 contains 13 residues. V was shortened by 2 bases and J by 6 bases, with 8 bases between the two germline ends. This CDR3 is CASSLSYGNEQFF. Here the CDR3 DNA reads TGTGCCAGCAGCTTATCGTACGGCAATGAGCAGTTCTTC.

The chain combines TRBV28 with TRBJ2-7; possible D gene TRBD1, 6 bases. The V and J ends lost 6 bases and 2 bases respectively, with 14 bases between them. The CDR3 is 14 amino acids. Germline CDR1 is MDHEN and CDR2 is SYDVKM. CDR3 nucleotides: TGTGCCAGCAGCGGGACAAGGGTGGCCTACGAGCAGTACTTC. This encodes CASSGTRVAYEQYF.

This chain links TRBV15 with TRBJ2-4, with D possibly TRBD1 on 5 matching bases. Germline V gene sequence: CDR1 LNHNV, CDR2 YYDKDF (reference sequence). This CDR3 comprises 17 residues. V was shortened by 0 bases and J by 1 base, with 13 bases between the two germline ends. This CDR3 is CATSRDQQGPAKNIQYF. CDR3 bases: TGTGCCACCAGCAGAGATCAGCAGGGCCCGGCCAAAAACATTCAGTACTTC.

The chain carries TRBV7-8 and TRBJ1-2; D uncertain. Trimming removed 5 bases from V and 7 bases from J, with 17 bases in between. The CDR3 length is 14 residues. Germline CDR1 SGHVS, CDR2 FQNEAQ. The CDR3 is CASSPFQEMAGYTF. The CDR3 DNA is TGTGCCAGCAGCCCTTTTCAGGAGATGGCTGGCTACACCTTC.

CDR3 sequence reads: CASSWQNTDTQYF. As DNA, the CDR3 is TGTGCCAGCAGCTGGCAGAACACAGATACGCAGTATTTT. The V and J genes are TRBV5-6 and TRBJ2-3, with D unclear. The germline V gene encodes CDR1 SGHDT and CDR2 YYEEEE. CDR3 length equals 13 residues. V gave up 3 bases and J gave up 2 bases, with 7 bases separating them. Variable domain in full (rest from reference TRBV5-6 and TRBJ2-3): DAGVTQSPTHLIKTRGQQVTLRCSPKSGHDTVSWYQQALGQGPQFIFQYYEEEERQRGNFPDRFSGHQFPNYSSELNVNALLLGDSALYLCASSWQNTDTQYFGPGTRLTVL.

The chain uses TRBV2 and TRBJ1-1, with D possibly TRBD1 on 6 matching bases. The V gene's germline CDR1 is SNHLY and CDR2 FYNNEI. The CDR3 is 15 amino acids. Between the trimmed V and J ends, which lost 9 bases and 2 bases, there was a span of 19 bases. The CDR3 DNA follows: TGTGCCAGGAGCGAAGGGACACCGTCAAACACTGAAGCTTTCTTT. As protein: CARSEGTPSNTEAFF.

V is TRBV29-1 and J is TRBJ2-5, with D tentatively TRBD1 (6 bases). From germline, CDR1 is SQVTM and CDR2 ANQGSEA. The V gene lost 3 bases and the J gene lost 5 bases, with 16 bases spanning the gap. The CDR3 has 14 residues. CDR3 protein: CSVDKRGIRETQYF. For the CDR3, the DNA is TGCAGCGTTGACAAAAGGGGGATTAGGGAGACCCAGTACTTC.